This T cell receptor beta chain originates from a study of beta chain features in type 1 diabetes. General study points: Lower insertion and higher deletion counts appeared at VDJ junctions in type 1 diabetes patients. TCRB CDR3s from Type 1 diabetes patients were moderately but significantly shorter in all four CD4+ subsets. Equally in patients and controls, PCR might preferentially amplify shorter templates.

About this clone: Its antigen is as yet unknown. At one end the junction does not follow the germline gene, possibly because of a read error.

Since all of the isolated RNA was reverse transcribed, expressed TCRB transcripts were what got sequenced. TCRdb keeps only in-frame clones here, not all; method: immunoSEQ multiplex PCR. The sample lists about 150,000 clones, over 9% occurring once. Germline V lookup: CDR1 SSHAT, CDR2 FNYEAQ (reference sequence). The CDR3 runs 15 residues. The origin of this receptor is a man aged 25 to 45 with type 1 diabetes. The sample consisted of central memory CD4+ T cells from blood. This chain links TRBV7-7 with TRBJ2-5; maybe TRBD1 (6 bases). The CDR3 loop reads CASSSLQGLQETQYF. CDR3 coding DNA: TGTGCTAGCAGCTCCCTTCAGGGGCTCCAAGAGACCCAGTACTTC. The full variable domain, in which reference TRBV7-7 and TRBJ2-5 provide the parts outside the CDR3, is GAGVSQSPRYKVTKRGQDVTLRCDPISSHATLYWYQQALGQGPEFLTYFNYEAQPDKSGLPSDRFSAERPEGSISTLTIQRTEQRDSAMYRCASSSLQGLQETQYFGPGTRLLVL.